This T cell receptor (beta chain) was obtained from a study of cytomegalovirus exposure and HLA in healthy donors. Broader study findings: Cytomegalovirus status was reportedly diagnosed by the classifier with high specificity and sensitivity. In a later analysis, at a false discovery rate of 0.05, 16,951 TCR beta sequences matched HLA alleles.

Concerning this clone: Its target is not known.

Vbeta (60) and Jbeta (13) primers were used in the PCR. TCRdb's table, derived via immunoSEQ multiplex PCR, lists solely in-frame clones and lacks some. This sample's table reports about 130,000 clones. V was clipped by 7 bases and J by 3 bases, with 15 bases between them. Germline CDR1 and CDR2: SGHVS and FQNEAQ. CDR3 length: 14 residues. The TCR comes from a man aged 35 to 55 in good health and CMV-seronegative. Sequencing was done on a sample of PBMCs. The chain carries TRBV7-8 and TRBJ1-1; D is perhaps TRBD1 (5 bases). CDR3 coding DNA: TGTGCCAGCACCCAAGCAGGGCGCGACACTGAAGCTTTCTTT. Its translation: CASTQAGRDTEAFF.